This T cell receptor beta chain emerged from a study of T cells in localized non-small cell lung cancer. General study findings and limits: Sequencing involved a lone tumor region, leaving heterogeneity possible. Uninvolved adjacent lung had higher T cell clonality than tumor and all other tissues. Higher T cell density in the blood was associated with longer overall survival, whereas higher adjacent-lung clonality associated with shorter survival.

This clone was found a few times. Its antigen remains unidentified. CDR1 and CDR2 (germline): SQVTM, ANQGSEA. V shed 3 bases and J 2 bases; nucleotides not matched to a gene: 9. This CDR3 is built from 15 residues. Clones were sequenced by immunoSEQ multiplex PCR, and TCRdb holds only the in-frame ones, with some missing. The sample lists around 50,000 clones, 86% occurring once. The chain carries TRBV29-1 and TRBJ1-1; 7 bases are a match to TRBD1. This specimen consisted of peripheral blood, obtained before any cancer treatment. This TCR was recovered from a woman aged 40-69 years with stage I lung adenocarcinoma. The CDR3 DNA is TGCAGCGTTGATGAGTCAGGGGGGAGAAACACTGAAGCTTTCTTT. This gives the protein CSVDESGGRNTEAFF.